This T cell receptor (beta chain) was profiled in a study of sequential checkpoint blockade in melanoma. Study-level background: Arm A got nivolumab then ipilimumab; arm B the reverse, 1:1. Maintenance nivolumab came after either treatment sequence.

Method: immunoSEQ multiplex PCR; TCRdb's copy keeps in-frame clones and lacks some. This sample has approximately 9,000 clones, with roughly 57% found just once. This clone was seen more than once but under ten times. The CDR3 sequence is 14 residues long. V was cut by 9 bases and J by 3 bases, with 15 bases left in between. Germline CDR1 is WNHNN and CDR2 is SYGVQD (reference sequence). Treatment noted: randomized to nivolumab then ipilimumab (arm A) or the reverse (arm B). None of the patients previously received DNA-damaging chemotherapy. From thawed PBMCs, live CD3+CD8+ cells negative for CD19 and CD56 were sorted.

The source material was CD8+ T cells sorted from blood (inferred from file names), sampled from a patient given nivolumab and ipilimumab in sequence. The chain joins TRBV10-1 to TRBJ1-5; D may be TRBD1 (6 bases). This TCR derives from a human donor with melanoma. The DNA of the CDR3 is TGCGCCAGTCATGACGAGGGGGACAATCAGCCCCAGCATTTT. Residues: CASHDEGDNQPQHF.